The clone carrying this T cell receptor beta chain occurred many times. Its antigen remains unknown. The data are from a study of T-cell memory formation after mild COVID-19. Study details: The TCR clusters were mostly specific to one donor. Whole-study findings and limits: Contracting CD4+ clones sat mainly in CM and EM; CD8+ in EMRA. Clones that contracted from day 15 to 85 were balanced CD4/CD8, while later expanders leaned CD4+.

Trimming took off 8 bases at V and 6 bases at J, with 17 bases between the two ends. Germline CDR1 SGHAT, CDR2 FQDESV (reference sequence). There are 14 residues in the CDR3. 5'RACE primed at constant segments yielded TCR alpha and TCR beta cDNA libraries bearing sample barcodes and UMIs. TCRdb reprocessed the 5' RACE reads with MiXCR, giving one entry per CDR3 protein. This table has hundreds of thousands of distinct CDR3 sequences, roughly 20% appearing once. The sample was PBMCs or a T cell subset sorted from them (not recorded which). The gene calls are TRBV11-1 and TRBJ2-1; perhaps D is TRBD1 or TRBD2 (5 bases each). The receptor was derived from an adult woman who had mild COVID-19 (a few samples of this study predate the infection). Cell type and time point are not known. The CDR3 coding sequence is TGTGCCAGCGGAGCCGGGACCTTGTCCAATGAGCAGTTCTTC. Translating it yields CASGAGTLSNEQFF.